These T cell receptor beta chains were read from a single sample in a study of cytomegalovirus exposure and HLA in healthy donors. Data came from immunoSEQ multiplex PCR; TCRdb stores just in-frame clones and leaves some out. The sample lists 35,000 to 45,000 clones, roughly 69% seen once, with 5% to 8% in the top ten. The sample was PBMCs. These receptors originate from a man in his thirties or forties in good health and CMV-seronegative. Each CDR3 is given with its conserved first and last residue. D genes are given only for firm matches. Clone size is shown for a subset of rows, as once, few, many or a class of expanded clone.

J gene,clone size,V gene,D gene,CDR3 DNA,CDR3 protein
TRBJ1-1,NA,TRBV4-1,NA,TGCGCCAGCAGCTTAAAATATACAGGGCACACTGAAGCTTTCTTT,CASSLKYTGHTEAFF
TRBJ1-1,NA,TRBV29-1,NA,TGCAGCTGGGGCGGATCCGGCACTGAAGCTTTCTTT,CSWGGSGTEAFF
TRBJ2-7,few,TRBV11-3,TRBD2,TGTGCCAGCAGTCCTGGGGGGGACCTGTCCTACGAGCAGTACTTC,CASSPGGDLSYEQYF
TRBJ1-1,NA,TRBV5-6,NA,TGTGCCAGCAGCTTGGTGGGCAGCACTGAAGCTTTCTTT,CASSLVGSTEAFF
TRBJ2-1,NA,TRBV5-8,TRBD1,TGTGCCAGCAGCTTCGACAGGGCCTCCCTGGGTGTGGAGTTCTTC,CASSFDRASLGVEFF
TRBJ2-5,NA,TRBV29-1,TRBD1,TGCAGCGCCCCCGGGACAGGGTCGATGGAGACCCAGTACTTC,CSAPGTGSMETQYF
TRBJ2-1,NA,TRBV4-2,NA,TGTGCCAGCAGCCAAGGACTGGTCTCCTACAATGAGCAGTTCTTC,CASSQGLVSYNEQFF
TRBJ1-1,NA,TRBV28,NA,TGTGCCAGCAGCACCGGGTTGAACACTGAAGCTTTCTTT,CASSTGLNTEAFF
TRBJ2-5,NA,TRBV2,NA,TGTGCCAGCAGTGTGGTACAGCAAGAGACCCAGTACTTC,CASSVVQQETQYF
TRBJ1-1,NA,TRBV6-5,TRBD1,TGTGCCAGCAGTTACTCTTGGACAGGGCGAACTGAAGCTTTCTTT,CASSYSWTGRTEAFF
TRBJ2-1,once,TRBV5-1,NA,TGCGCCAGCAGCTTGGAGGACTCTACCTACAATGAGCAGTTCTTC,CASSLEDSTYNEQFF
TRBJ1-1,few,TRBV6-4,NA,TGTGCCAGCAGTCTTCAGATGAACACTGAAGCTTTCTTT,CASSLQMNTEAFF
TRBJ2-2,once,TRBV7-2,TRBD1,TGTGCCAGCAGCTCACGACAGGGTTACACCGGGGAGCTGTTTTTT,CASSSRQGYTGELFF
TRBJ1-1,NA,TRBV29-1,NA,TGCAGCGCTAGAGGAGCGAACACTGAAGCTTTCTTT,CSARGANTEAFF
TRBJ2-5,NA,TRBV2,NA,TGTGCCAGCAGTGGTATGGGACAAGGAAAAGAGACCCAGTACTTC,CASSGMGQGKETQYF
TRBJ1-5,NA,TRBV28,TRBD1,TGTGCCAGCACCCCGGCGGGGACAGGGGATCGGCCCCAGCATTTT,CASTPAGTGDRPQHF
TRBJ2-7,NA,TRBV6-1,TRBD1,TGTGCCAGTACCGGGACAGGGGAAGCCTACGAGCAGTACTTC,CASTGTGEAYEQYF
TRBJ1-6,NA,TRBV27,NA,TGTGCCAGCACCACGGGGGGGGCCCATTCACCCCTCCACTTT,CASTTGGAHSPLHF
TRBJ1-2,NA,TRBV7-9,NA,TGTGCCAGCAGCTTAGAGGCAGGGGGCTACACCTTC,CASSLEAGGYTF
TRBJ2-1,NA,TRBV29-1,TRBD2,TGCAGCGTTACAGGGACTAGCAACTCCTACAATGAGCAGTTCTTC,CSVTGTSNSYNEQFF
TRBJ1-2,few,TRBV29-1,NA,TGCAGCGTCCCTCCAGGGGCGAATAACTATGGCTACACCTTC,CSVPPGANNYGYTF
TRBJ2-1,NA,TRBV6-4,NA,TGTGCCAGCAGTGACACCCCAGCGGGACAAAATGAGCAGTTCTTC,CASSDTPAGQNEQFF
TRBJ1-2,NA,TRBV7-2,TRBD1,TGTGCCAGCAGCTTAGCAAACAGGGGGCCAAACACCTTC,CASSLANRGPNTF
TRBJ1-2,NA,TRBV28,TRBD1,TGTGCCAGCAGTGTAAACACAGGGGCGCGGGGCTACACCTTC,CASSVNTGARGYTF
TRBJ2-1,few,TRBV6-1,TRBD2,TGTGCCAGCAGGGCGGAGCGGGGGCCCTACAATGAGCAGTTCTTC,CASRAERGPYNEQFF
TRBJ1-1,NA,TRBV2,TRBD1,TGTGCCAGCAGCACAGGGGGCCTGAACACTGAAGCTTTCTTT,CASSTGGLNTEAFF
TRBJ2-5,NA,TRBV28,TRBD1,TGTGCCAGCAGCCGAGGGACAGTCCATGGGGCCCAGTACTTC,CASSRGTVHGAQYF
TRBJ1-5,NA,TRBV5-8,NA,TGTGCCAGCAGCTTGGCACGAGACACAGGGTTCTATAGCAATCAGCCCCAGCATTTT,CASSLARDTGFYSNQPQHF
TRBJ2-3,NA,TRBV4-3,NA,TGCGCCAGCAGCCAAGAGGTAGAGTTCAGGGATACGCAGTATTTT,CASSQEVEFRDTQYF
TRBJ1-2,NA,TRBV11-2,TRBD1,TGTGCCAGCAGCTTAACGGGTCAGGGGGGCTATGGCTACACCTTC,CASSLTGQGGYGYTF
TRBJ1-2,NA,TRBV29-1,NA,TGCAGCGTTGATCTGCCTTCAGGCCTCTATGGCTACACCTTC,CSVDLPSGLYGYTF
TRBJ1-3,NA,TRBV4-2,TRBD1,TGTGCCAGCAGCAAAGACAGGGGTCCTGGAAACACCATATATTTT,CASSKDRGPGNTIYF
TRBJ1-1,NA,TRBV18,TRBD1,TGTGCCAGCTCACCAAGGGACAGAGAAGCTTTCTTT,CASSPRDREAFF
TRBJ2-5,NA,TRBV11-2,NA,TGTGCCAGCAGCGTCCGACTAGGGGTGACCGAGACCCAGTACTTC,CASSVRLGVTETQYF
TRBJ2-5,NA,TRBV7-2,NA,TGTGCCAGCAGCCGGAGAACCCAAGAGACCCAGTACTTC,CASSRRTQETQYF
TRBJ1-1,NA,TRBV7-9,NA,TGTGCCAGCAGCCCAAAGGGATCGGGAACTGAAGCTTTCTTT,CASSPKGSGTEAFF
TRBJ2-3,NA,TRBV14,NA,TGTGCCAGCAGCCAACGGTCGGGAGCAGATACGCAGTATTTT,CASSQRSGADTQYF
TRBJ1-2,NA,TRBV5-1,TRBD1,TGCGCCAGCAGCTCTTGGACAGGGGCTAACTATGGCTACACCTTC,CASSSWTGANYGYTF
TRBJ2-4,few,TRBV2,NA,TGTGCCAGCAGCGAGTCCGGGACCAAAAACATTCAGTACTTC,CASSESGTKNIQYF
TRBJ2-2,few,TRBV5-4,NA,TGTGCCAGCAGCTCCCGGGACTCAAGGAACACCGGGGAGCTGTTTTTT,CASSSRDSRNTGELFF
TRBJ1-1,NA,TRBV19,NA,TGTGCCAGTAGTATGGAAGTGTCGGAGGGGATAGATGCGAACACTGAAGCTTTCTTT,CASSMEVSEGIDANTEAFF
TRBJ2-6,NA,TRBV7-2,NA,TGTGCCAGCAGCGCCAGACAGAGCTCTGGGGCCAACGTCCTGACTTTC,CASSARQSSGANVLTF
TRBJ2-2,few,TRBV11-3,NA,TGTGCCACCAAGGAGGGGGCCGGGACCGGGGAGCTGTTTTTT,CATKEGAGTGELFF
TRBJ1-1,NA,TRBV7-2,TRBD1,TGTGCCAGCAGCTTAGGGTGGACAGGGGAGTTACGCACTGAAGCTTTCTTT,CASSLGWTGELRTEAFF